This T cell receptor beta chain is drawn from a study of Graves' ophthalmopathy and Graves' hyperthyroidism. On the study more broadly: Before any treatment, peripheral blood was taken at the initial diagnosis.

General study findings and limits: The authors also found most expanded thyroid clonotypes above 0.001 frequency in blood. The model predicted ophthalmopathy progression with 60% to 71% sensitivity and approximately 72% specificity.

In the case of this clonotype: Its antigen is as yet unknown.

CDR1 is MNHGY and CDR2 is SVAAGI in the germline V gene. V lost 4 bases and J lost 10, with 11 bases in between. This CDR3 has 13 residues. Amplification from RNA transcripts yielded the TCR beta CDR3 regions. Second-round multiplex PCR followed a first-round RT-PCR using HTBI primers. TCRdb reanalysed the multiplex PCR reads using MiXCR and keeps one entry per CDR3 protein. Seen here are about 220,000 distinct CDR3 sequences, around a fifth observed once, and the top ten hold approximately 40%. The study enrolled ophthalmopathy donors with moderate-to-severe activity, CAS ≥3, NOSPECS ≥4 and duration under 3 months.

Sequencing was performed on peripheral blood. The TCR sequence derives from a woman between 45 and 65 years old with Graves' ophthalmopathy. The chain links TRBV6-9 to TRBJ1-6; no firm D call. In DNA form, the CDR3 reads TGTGCCAGCAGTTCCCATGGGCTATCACCCCTCCACTTT. Protein: CASSSHGLSPLHF.